The 29 T cell receptor beta chains below all came from one sample that was sequenced in a study of T cell changes during pregnancy in multiple sclerosis. Some clones are missing from TCRdb's copy, which holds only in-frame ones; the method was immunoSEQ multiplex PCR. The sample records 60,000 to 85,000 clones, 94% being singletons. Specimen: peripheral blood, collected in the third trimester of pregnancy. The receptors were sampled from a female donor with multiple sclerosis, enrolled in a pregnancy study.

This rearrangement joins TRBV12-5 to TRBJ2-1, with D maybe TRBD2 (7 bases). This CDR3 contains 12 residues. CDR1 and CDR2 from the germline V gene are LGHNT and FRNRAP. V lost 5 bases and J lost 9, with 11 bases in between. The CDR3 nucleotides are TGTGCTAGTGGTGGGGGGGCCGGTGAGCAGTTCTTC. The encoded protein is CASGGGAGEQFF.

The J gene is TRBJ1-6, the V gene TRBV5-1; 7 bases are a match to TRBD1. CDR1 and CDR2 (germline): SGHRS, YFSETQ. The CDR3 contains 16 residues. Unmatched junction bases numbered 7, after V lost 0 bases and J lost 7 bases. CDR3 nucleotide sequence: TGCGCCAGCAGCTTGGCCCCTGACAGGGAGAATTCACCCCTCCACTTT. It specifies CASSLAPDRENSPLHF.

This chain links TRBV19 with TRBJ1-2; unclear D gene. The V end lost 1 base, the J end lost 8 bases, and 8 bases lay between the germline ends. The germline gives CDR1 LNHDA, CDR2 SQIVND (reference sequence). The CDR3 loop spans 12 amino acids. This CDR3 reads CASSIVNTGYTF. The CDR3 DNA follows: TGTGCCAGTAGTATAGTAAACACGGGCTACACCTTC.

The chain uses TRBV5-1 and TRBJ2-3; D remains ambiguous. The V and J ends lost 3 bases and 3 bases respectively, with 11 bases between them. The CDR3 contains 14 residues. Germline values: CDR1 SGHRS, CDR2 YFSETQ. CDR3 nucleotide sequence: TGCGCCAGCAGCTCAGTGGGCGCGACAGATACGCAGTATTTT. Translating gives CASSSVGATDTQYF.

The chain combines TRBV2 with TRBJ1-1, with D possibly matching TRBD1 (6 bases). This CDR3 contains 15 residues. Deletions cut 6 bases from V and 2 bases from J, with 16 bases between. CDR1 SNHLY and CDR2 FYNNEI come from the germline V gene. CDR3 region: CASRWGTHDNTEAFF. CDR3 nucleotides: TGTGCCAGCAGGTGGGGGACACATGATAACACTGAAGCTTTCTTT.

The V and J genes are TRBV19 and TRBJ2-5; 7 bases are a match to TRBD1. This CDR3 has 15 amino acids. V was clipped by 2 bases and J by 5 bases; unmatched bases: 8. The germline V gene has CDR1 LNHDA and CDR2 SQIVND (reference sequence). CDR3 nucleotides: TGTGCCAGTAGTATATCCACAGGGGCTGGCGAGACCCAGTACTTC. It codes for CASSISTGAGETQYF.

The chain combines TRBV7-2 with TRBJ1-4, with 10 positions matching TRBD1. The germline CDR1 and CDR2 sequences are SGHTA and FQGNSA. Unmatched junction bases numbered 4, after V lost 5 bases and J lost 4 bases. The CDR3 extends over 15 amino acids. Here the CDR3 DNA reads TGTGCCAGCAGCGAGCGGACAGGGGGTAATGAAAAACTGTTTTTT. Residues: CASSERTGGNEKLFF.

The genes are TRBV18 and TRBJ1-1, with D possibly being TRBD1 (5 bases). The V gene lost 3 bases and the J gene lost 4 bases, with 9 bases spanning the gap. Germline lookup yields CDR1 KGHSH and CDR2 LQKENI. The CDR3 is 13 residues long. In DNA form, the CDR3 reads TGTGCCAGCTCACCTTACGACAGCACTGAAGCTTTCTTT. Protein: CASSPYDSTEAFF.

The genes are TRBV7-9 and TRBJ1-1; maybe TRBD1 (5 bases). V was clipped by 6 bases and J by 1 base, with 15 bases between them. The CDR3 has 15 amino acids. Germline V CDR1 and CDR2: SEHNR, FQNEAQ (reference sequence). The CDR3 nucleotides read TGTGCCAGCAGACAAACAGGCAAAGAGAACACTGAAGCTTTCTTT. Translated, it gives CASRQTGKENTEAFF. Together with reference TRBV7-9 and TRBJ1-1, the CDR3 gives the full variable domain: DTGVSQNPRHKITKRGQNVTFRCDPISEHNRLYWYRQTLGQGPEFLTYFQNEAQLEKSRLLSDRFSAERPKGSFSTLEIQRTEQGDSAMYLCASRQTGKENTEAFFGQGTRLTVV.

This rearrangement joins TRBV10-3 to TRBJ1-1, with 8 positions matching TRBD1. This CDR3 is 16 amino acids long. Germline V gene sequence: CDR1 ENHRY, CDR2 SYGVKD. J gave up 1 base and V 4 bases, and 8 bases lay outside the gene matches. The DNA for the CDR3 is TGTGCCATCAGTGGACCAACAGGGGGGGCGAACACTGAAGCTTTCTTT. Protein sequence: CAISGPTGGANTEAFF.

The chain combines TRBV14 with TRBJ2-7; D may be TRBD1 (5 bases). The CDR3 runs to 18 residues. CDR1 and CDR2 (germline): SGHDN, FVKESK. V dropped 4 bases and J dropped 1 base, with 23 bases sitting between them. CDR3 protein: CASSPTIVDSLVSYEQYF. The DNA for the CDR3 is TGTGCCAGCAGCCCGACGATTGTTGACAGTTTAGTTTCCTACGAGCAGTACTTC. Combining the CDR3 with reference TRBV14 and TRBJ2-7 gives the whole variable domain EAGVTQFPSHSVIEKGQTVTLRCDPISGHDNLYWYRRVMGKEIKFLLHFVKESKQDESGMPNNRFLAERTGGTYSTLKVQPAELEDSGVYFCASSPTIVDSLVSYEQYFGPGTRLTVT.

The chain couples TRBV7-9 to TRBJ1-2; D may be TRBD1 (6 bases). The CDR3 has 16 residues. Germline CDR1 reads SEHNR; CDR2 reads FQNEAQ (reference sequence). Deletions cut 5 bases from V and 5 bases from J, with 21 bases between. DNA of the CDR3: TGTGCCAGCAGCCCATTAGGGGGGGGGCAGCCGTATGGCTACACCTTC. Translation gives CASSPLGGGQPYGYTF.

The chain recombines TRBV29-1 with TRBJ2-5; TRBD1 is a possible D gene (7 bases). The V and J ends lost 6 bases and 5 bases respectively, with 16 bases between them. Per germline, CDR1 SQVTM and CDR2 ANQGSEA. CDR3 length: 13 amino acids. The CDR3 nucleotides are TGCAGCGTGGGGGGAGACAGGGAGGAGACCCAGTACTTC. It is translated as CSVGGDREETQYF.

This chain uses TRBV6-6 with TRBJ2-1, with a tentative D call TRBD2 (6 bases). The CDR3 runs 14 residues. Trimming pared 7 bases from V and 1 base from J, leaving 11 bases between. Germline CDR1 is MNHNY and CDR2 is SVGAGI (reference sequence). The DNA for the CDR3 is TGTGCCAGCAATCCGGGGGTATCCTACAATGAGCAGTTCTTC. This gives the protein CASNPGVSYNEQFF.

This chain joins TRBV10-3 and TRBJ2-7, with 8 bases lining up with TRBD1. The V gene's germline CDR1 is ENHRY and CDR2 SYGVKD. This CDR3 comprises 14 residues. With 6 bases clipped from V and 3 bases from J, the junction kept 7 bases outside the gene matches. The CDR3 protein is CAISQTGAHYEQYF. CDR3 bases: TGTGCCATCAGCCAGACAGGGGCCCACTACGAGCAGTACTTC.

The chain has TRBV5-1 and TRBJ1-1; D might be TRBD1 (6 bases). This CDR3 is built from 15 residues. The V gene's germline CDR1 is SGHRS and CDR2 YFSETQ. The V gene lost 3 bases and the J gene lost 0 bases, with 12 bases spanning the gap. CDR3 sequence (DNA): TGCGCCAGCAGCTGGGCCGGGACAATGAACACTGAAGCTTTCTTT. It translates to CASSWAGTMNTEAFF.

This CDR3 is CASSEVGLAGATDTQYF. CDR3 DNA sequence: TGTGCCAGCAGTGAAGTGGGACTAGCGGGGGCCACAGATACGCAGTATTTT. The chain joins TRBV6-1 to TRBJ2-3; TRBD2 aligns across 14 bases. The length of the CDR3 is 17 residues. Per the germline V gene, CDR1 is MNHNS and CDR2 is SASEGT. With 1 base clipped from V and 2 bases from J, the junction kept 2 bases outside the gene matches.

This chain links TRBV7-9 with TRBJ2-7, with 10 nucleotides matching TRBD2. The CDR3 runs to 15 residues. Trimming cost V 6 bases and J 2 bases; bases outside gene matches: 7. Germline V gene data show CDR1 as SEHNR and CDR2 as FQNEAQ (reference sequence). The CDR3 DNA follows: TGTGCCAGCAGTCCACCTAGCGGGGGCCCCTACGAGCAGTACTTC. Its translation is CASSPPSGGPYEQYF.

This chain joins TRBV11-3 and TRBJ1-1, with D unclear. Germline V gene sequence: CDR1 SGHNT, CDR2 YENEEA. Trimming took 2 bases from V and 1 from J, leaving 5 bases between them. This CDR3 spans 13 amino acids. The CDR3 DNA sequence: TGTGCCAGCAGCTTAATGAGGAACACTGAAGCTTTCTTT. Translation: CASSLMRNTEAFF.

V is TRBV9 and J is TRBJ1-2, with 8 positions matching TRBD1. The germline gives CDR1 SGDLS, CDR2 YYNGEE. This CDR3 has 14 residues. The V segment lost 4 bases and the J segment 2 bases; nucleotides outside the gene matches: 4. CDR3 sequence reads: CASSPRTGNYGYTF. Written as DNA, the CDR3 is TGTGCCAGCAGCCCTAGGACAGGGAACTATGGCTACACCTTC.

This clone was detected once. V usage is TRBV9 and J usage is TRBJ1-1; no clear D. Germline CDR1 is SGDLS and CDR2 is YYNGEE. The CDR3 covers 12 residues. The germline V and J ends were trimmed by 0 bases and 7 bases, with 7 bases remaining between them. CDR3 region: CASSVVSDEAFF. The CDR3 nucleotides read TGTGCCAGCAGCGTAGTGTCAGATGAAGCTTTCTTT.

The chain links TRBV7-9 to TRBJ2-5; 8 bases line up with TRBD1. Germline V lookup: CDR1 SEHNR, CDR2 FQNEAQ (reference sequence). V dropped 3 bases and J dropped 4; count of bases not matched to a gene: 4. The CDR3 length is 14 residues. CDR3 bases: TGTGCCAGCAGCTTGACAGGGGTGGGAGAGACCCAGTACTTC. This gives the protein CASSLTGVGETQYF.

V usage is TRBV18 and J usage is TRBJ1-6; no reliable D call. The CDR3 contains 15 residues. Germline-derived CDR1 and CDR2 are KGHSH and LQKENI. Trimming stripped 0 bases from V and 9 bases from J, with 12 bases between. CDR3 DNA: TGTGCCAGCTCACCACCGCGGGTTTACGGTTCACCCCTCCACTTT. This encodes CASSPPRVYGSPLHF.

The V and J genes are TRBV7-3 and TRBJ1-1, with 9 bases lining up with TRBD1. The CDR3 extends over 16 amino acids. Losses at the gene ends were 1 base for V and 1 base for J; bases not matched to a gene: 4. Germline-derived CDR1 and CDR2 are SGHTA and FQGTGA. CDR3 nucleotide sequence: TGTGCCAGCAGCTTAATGGGGACAGGGACGAACACTGAAGCTTTCTTT. This gives the protein CASSLMGTGTNTEAFF.

The V gene is TRBV4-3, the J gene TRBJ1-2; TRBD1 is a possible D gene (6 bases). V lost 4 bases, J lost 7 bases, and 19 bases lay in between. This CDR3 spans 15 amino acids. The germline gives CDR1 LGHNA, CDR2 YSLEER. CDR3 residues: CASSLLGAPRAGYTF. CDR3 DNA sequence: TGCGCCAGCAGCCTCCTGGGGGCACCGCGCGCTGGCTACACCTTC.

V usage is TRBV10-3 and J usage is TRBJ2-2, with D possibly TRBD2 on 5 matching bases. The CDR3 is 15 residues long. V was cut by 2 bases and J by 4 bases, with 11 bases left in between. Germline CDR1 reads ENHRY; CDR2 reads SYGVKD. CDR3 sequence: CAISEMGAGTGELFF. The CDR3, as DNA: TGTGCCATCAGTGAGATGGGAGCAGGCACCGGGGAGCTGTTTTTT.

The rearrangement uses TRBV19 and TRBJ2-3; the D gene is possibly TRBD1 (6 bases). The germline gives CDR1 LNHDA, CDR2 SQIVND (reference sequence). The CDR3 covers 12 residues. Trimming pared 9 bases from V and 3 bases from J, leaving 10 bases between. The DNA of the CDR3 is TGTGCCAGCGTAGGGACAACAGATACGCAGTATTTT. Protein: CASVGTTDTQYF.

This chain links TRBV19 with TRBJ1-1; D is perhaps TRBD1 (5 bases). V was clipped by 3 bases and J by 4 bases, with 12 bases between them. This CDR3 is built from 14 residues. Germline-derived CDR1 and CDR2 are LNHDA and SQIVND (reference sequence). CDR3 nucleotide sequence: TGTGCCAGTAGTATCCCACCAGGGTTCACTGAAGCTTTCTTT. Its translation is CASSIPPGFTEAFF.

Regarding this clone: The same CDR3 arises from other DNA sequences in this sample as well. The V and J genes are TRBV29-1 and TRBJ2-7, with 7 bases matching TRBD1. After removal of 0 bases from V and 1 base from J, the junction contained 0 bases not matched to a gene. Germline CDR1 is SQVTM and CDR2 is ANQGSEA. The CDR3 extends over 13 amino acids. CDR3 bases: TGCAGCGTTGAAGACAGGGGGTCCTACGAGCAGTACTTC. Its translation: CSVEDRGSYEQYF.